Following are 16 T cell receptor beta chains from one sample sequenced in a study of T cell responses to AZD1222 COVID-19 vaccine. Generated by immunoSEQ multiplex PCR, the TCRdb table keeps only in-frame clones and is missing some. The sample includes approximately 180,000 clones, approximately 95% of them seen just once. Source: peripheral blood, taken 28 days after the second dose of the MenACWY control vaccine. The receptor set was obtained from an adult who received the MenACWY meningococcal vaccine as a control.

The V and J genes are TRBV6-1 and TRBJ2-1; 8 bases fit TRBD2. Germline trimming cut 3 bases from V and 3 bases from J; bases unmatched to any gene: 4. Germline CDR1 and CDR2: MNHNS and SASEGT. The CDR3 loop spans 15 amino acids. The CDR3 here is CASSELAGVYNEQFF. The CDR3 nucleotides read TGTGCCAGCAGTGAGCTAGCGGGTGTCTACAATGAGCAGTTCTTC.

This chain joins TRBV6-5 and TRBJ1-5; TRBD1 matches 8 bases. Germline V gene sequence: CDR1 MNHEY, CDR2 SVGAGI. The CDR3 spans 15 residues. The junction had 8 bases not matched to a gene; V was cut back by 6 bases and J by 4 bases. CDR3 sequence: CASSPGTGYNQPQHF. CDR3 nucleotide sequence: TGTGCCAGCAGCCCCGGGACAGGATATAATCAGCCCCAGCATTTT.

The CDR3 here is CASGGRDRYVSGNQPQHF. The CDR3 nucleotides are TGTGCCAGCGGGGGCCGGGACAGGTACGTTAGTGGCAATCAGCCCCAGCATTTT. The V call is TRBV2, the J call TRBJ1-5, with 8 bases lining up with TRBD1. The CDR3 length is 18 residues. The V gene end was trimmed by 8 bases and the J gene end by 2 bases; junction bases not matched to a gene: 17. Germline CDR1 and CDR2: SNHLY and FYNNEI.

V gene TRBV5-1 combines with J gene TRBJ1-1; 7 nucleotides align to TRBD1. The germline V gene encodes CDR1 SGHRS and CDR2 YFSETQ. This CDR3 spans 13 amino acids. J lost 3 bases, V lost 7 bases, and 6 bases had no gene match. In DNA form, the CDR3 reads TGCGCCAGCGGATACAGGGGCGACACTGAAGCTTTCTTT. As protein: CASGYRGDTEAFF.

The J gene is TRBJ1-1, the V gene TRBV6-5; D gene ambiguous. The V end was cut by 0 bases, the J end by 6 bases, with 11 bases between. The CDR3 contains 14 residues. Per the germline V gene, CDR1 is MNHEY and CDR2 is SVGAGI. The DNA of the CDR3 is TGTGCCAGCAGTTACTCGTTTGAAAGGCCTGAAGCTTTCTTT. Residues: CASSYSFERPEAFF.

The genes are TRBV28 and TRBJ1-5; TRBD1 agrees at 7 bases. V was pared by 5 bases and J by 6 bases, with 7 bases of the junction left unmatched. Looked up from germline, CDR1 is MDHEN and CDR2 is SYDVKM. This CDR3 has 14 residues. The CDR3 loop is CASSEGASAQPQHF. DNA of the CDR3: TGTGCCAGCAGTGAGGGGGCTTCGGCTCAGCCCCAGCATTTT.

V is TRBV9 and J is TRBJ1-4; TRBD1 is a possible D gene (5 bases). CDR3 size: 16 residues. Germline loops: CDR1 SGDLS, CDR2 YYNGEE. The V end was cut by 3 bases, the J end by 4 bases, with 16 bases between. CDR3 DNA sequence: TGTGCCAGCAGCGCGTCAAACAGGATCTTTAATGAAAAACTGTTTTTT. Its protein product is CASSASNRIFNEKLFF.

This rearrangement joins TRBV6-1 to TRBJ2-7; TRBD1 aligns across 9 bases. The junction had 6 bases not matched to a gene; V was cut back by 2 bases and J by 4 bases. Germline CDR1 and CDR2: MNHNS and SASEGT. The CDR3 has 15 amino acids. CDR3 nucleotides: TGTGCCAGCAGTGAACCTGGACAGGGGAGGTACGAGCAGTACTTC. Translating gives CASSEPGQGRYEQYF.

This clone has just one count. The V call is TRBV10-3, the J call TRBJ2-3; no firm D call. Germline V lookup: CDR1 ENHRY, CDR2 SYGVKD. V lost 6 bases to trimming and J lost 3 bases, with 10 bases between them. The CDR3 extends over 13 amino acids. The CDR3 region is CAIRAGPTDTQYF. The DNA for the CDR3 is TGTGCCATCAGGGCAGGACCGACAGATACGCAGTATTTT.

This chain connects TRBV5-6 to TRBJ1-2; 11 bases map to TRBD1. Germline CDR1 SGHDT, CDR2 YYEEEE. Unmatched junction bases numbered 5, after V lost 4 bases and J lost 6 bases. The CDR3 runs 14 residues. The CDR3 nucleotides read TGTGCCAGCAGCGCGGGACAGGGGGAAGATGGCTACACCTTC. Its protein is CASSAGQGEDGYTF.

The chain couples TRBV6-2 or TRBV6-3 to TRBJ2-7, with D tentatively TRBD1 or TRBD2 (5 bases each). There are 14 residues in the CDR3. Trimming took 6 bases from V and 0 from J, leaving 12 bases between them. Germline V gives CDR1 MNHEY, CDR2 SVGEGT. The CDR3 nucleotides read TGTGCCAGCAGCGGGACGCGAGACTCCTACGAGCAGTACTTC. It specifies CASSGTRDSYEQYF.

The genes are TRBV3-1 (or the pseudogene TRBV3-2) and TRBJ1-1; D not resolved. From germline, CDR1 is LGHDT and CDR2 YNNKEL (reference sequence). The CDR3 runs 12 residues. The V end lost 1 base, the J end lost 1 base, and 1 base lay between the germline ends. The CDR3 DNA sequence: TGTGCCAGCAGCCAAGCGAACACTGAAGCTTTCTTT. Residues: CASSQANTEAFF.

This clone was observed a few times. The V and J genes are TRBV13 and TRBJ2-7; 8 positions agree with TRBD2. The CDR3 has 15 amino acids. The germline gives CDR1 PRHDT, CDR2 FYEKMQ (reference sequence). V lost 3 bases to trimming and J lost 3 bases; unmatched junction nucleotides: 7. The CDR3 bases are TGTGCCAGCAGCTTCAGAGCGGGGGTGGGCTACGAGCAGTACTTC. Translation gives CASSFRAGVGYEQYF.

This chain links TRBV18 with TRBJ1-2; weak D call: TRBD1 (5 bases). CDR3 length equals 13 residues. V lost 3 bases to trimming and J lost 4 bases, with 9 bases between them. Germline values: CDR1 KGHSH, CDR2 LQKENI. CDR3 DNA: TGTGCCAGCTCACCGACAGTCGCCTATGGCTACACCTTC. Protein sequence: CASSPTVAYGYTF.

This clone turned up a few times. An end of the junction does not agree with germline; a read error may underlie this. The gene calls are TRBV6-5 and TRBJ2-7; D not certain. CDR1 and CDR2 from the germline V gene are MNHEY and SVGAGI. The length of the CDR3 is 12 residues. For the CDR3, the DNA is TGTGCCAGCATTTACGGTCGCTACGAGCAGTACTTC. Translation: CASIYGRYEQYF.

The rearrangement uses TRBV5-8 and TRBJ1-1; possible D gene TRBD1, 5 bases. Germline loops: CDR1 SGHTS, CDR2 YDEGEE. V lost 4 bases to trimming and J lost 1 base, with 11 bases between them. The CDR3 length is 14 residues. The CDR3 region is CASSLGLPNTEAFF. The CDR3, as DNA: TGTGCCAGCAGCCTGGGACTCCCGAACACTGAAGCTTTCTTT. Based on the CDR3 plus reference TRBV5-8 and TRBJ1-1, the full variable domain is EAGVTQSPTHLIKTRGQQATLRCSPISGHTSVYWYQQALGLGLQFLLWYDEGEERNRGNFPPRFSGRQFPNYSSELNVNALELEDSALYLCASSLGLPNTEAFFGQGTRLTVV.